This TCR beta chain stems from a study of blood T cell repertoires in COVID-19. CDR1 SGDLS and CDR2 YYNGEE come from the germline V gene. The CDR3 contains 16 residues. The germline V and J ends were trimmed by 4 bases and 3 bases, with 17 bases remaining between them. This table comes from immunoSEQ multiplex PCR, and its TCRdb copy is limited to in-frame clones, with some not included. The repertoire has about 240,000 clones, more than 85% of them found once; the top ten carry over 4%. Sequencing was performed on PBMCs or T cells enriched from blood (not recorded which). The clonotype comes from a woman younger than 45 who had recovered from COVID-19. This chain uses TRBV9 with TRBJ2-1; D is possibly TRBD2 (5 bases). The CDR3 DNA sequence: TGTGCCAGCAGCCTCCGCGTGGCGGGTAGCTACAATGAGCAGTTCTTC. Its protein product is CASSLRVAGSYNEQFF.